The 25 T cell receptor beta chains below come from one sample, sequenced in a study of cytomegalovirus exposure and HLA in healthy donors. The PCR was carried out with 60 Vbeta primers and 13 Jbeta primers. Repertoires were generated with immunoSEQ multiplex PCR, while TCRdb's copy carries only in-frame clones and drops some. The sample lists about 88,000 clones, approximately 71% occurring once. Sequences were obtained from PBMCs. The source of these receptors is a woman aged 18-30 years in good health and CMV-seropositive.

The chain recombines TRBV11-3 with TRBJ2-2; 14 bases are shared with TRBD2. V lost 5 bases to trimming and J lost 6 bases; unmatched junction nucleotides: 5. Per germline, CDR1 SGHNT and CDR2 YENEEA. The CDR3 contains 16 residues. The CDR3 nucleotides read TGTGCCAGCAGCACCGGACTAGCGGGAGGATCCGGGGAGCTGTTTTTT. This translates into CASSTGLAGGSGELFF.

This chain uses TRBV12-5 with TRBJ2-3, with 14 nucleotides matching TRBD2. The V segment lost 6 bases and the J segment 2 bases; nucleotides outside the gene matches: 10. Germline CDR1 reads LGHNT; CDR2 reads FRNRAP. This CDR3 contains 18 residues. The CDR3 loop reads CASGTGTSGSWNTDTQYF. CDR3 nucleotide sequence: TGTGCTAGTGGAACCGGGACTAGCGGGAGTTGGAACACAGATACGCAGTATTTT.

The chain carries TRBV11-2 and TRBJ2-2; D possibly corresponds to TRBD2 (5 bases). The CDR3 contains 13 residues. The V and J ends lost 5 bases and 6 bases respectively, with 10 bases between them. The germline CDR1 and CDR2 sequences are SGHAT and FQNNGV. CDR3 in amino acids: CASSPAGAGELFF. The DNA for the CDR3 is TGTGCCAGCAGCCCCGCGGGCGCCGGGGAGCTGTTTTTT.

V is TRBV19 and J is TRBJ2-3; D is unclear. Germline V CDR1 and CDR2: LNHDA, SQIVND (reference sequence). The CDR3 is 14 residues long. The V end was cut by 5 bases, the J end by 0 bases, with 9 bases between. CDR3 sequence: CASSAGFSTDTQYF. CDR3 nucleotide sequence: TGTGCCAGTAGTGCAGGCTTTAGCACAGATACGCAGTATTTT.

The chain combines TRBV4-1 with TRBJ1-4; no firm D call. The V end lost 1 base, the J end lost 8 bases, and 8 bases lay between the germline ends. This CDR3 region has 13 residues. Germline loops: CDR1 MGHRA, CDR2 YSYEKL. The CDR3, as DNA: TGCGCCAGCAGCCAAGTCCAGTCCGAAAAACTGTTTTTT. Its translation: CASSQVQSEKLFF.

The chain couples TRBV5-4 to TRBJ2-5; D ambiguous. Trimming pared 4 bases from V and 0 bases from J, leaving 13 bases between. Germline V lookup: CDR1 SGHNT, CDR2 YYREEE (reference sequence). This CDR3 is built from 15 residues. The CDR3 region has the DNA TGTGCCAGCAGCCTAACGCACTCGTACCAAGAGACCCAGTACTTC. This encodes CASSLTHSYQETQYF.

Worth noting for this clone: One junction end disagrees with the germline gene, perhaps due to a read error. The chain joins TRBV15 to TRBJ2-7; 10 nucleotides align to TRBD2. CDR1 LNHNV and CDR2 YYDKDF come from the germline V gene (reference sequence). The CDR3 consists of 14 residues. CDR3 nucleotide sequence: TGTGCCACTAAGTTCACTAGCGGGGATTACGAGCGGTACTTC. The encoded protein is CATKFTSGDYERYF.

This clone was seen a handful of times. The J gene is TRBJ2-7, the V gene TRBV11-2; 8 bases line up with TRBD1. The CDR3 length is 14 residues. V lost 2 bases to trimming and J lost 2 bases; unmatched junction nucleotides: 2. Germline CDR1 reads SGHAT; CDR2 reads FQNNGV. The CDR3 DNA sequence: TGTGCCAGCAGCTTAAGGGACAGGCCCTACGAGCAGTACTTC. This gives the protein CASSLRDRPYEQYF.

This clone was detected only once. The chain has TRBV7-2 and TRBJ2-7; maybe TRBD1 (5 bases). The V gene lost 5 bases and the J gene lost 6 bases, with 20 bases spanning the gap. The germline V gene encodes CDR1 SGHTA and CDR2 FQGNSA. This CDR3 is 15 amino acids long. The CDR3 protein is CASSPGQPARSEQYF. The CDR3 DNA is TGTGCCAGCAGCCCAGGGCAGCCAGCGAGGTCCGAGCAGTACTTC.

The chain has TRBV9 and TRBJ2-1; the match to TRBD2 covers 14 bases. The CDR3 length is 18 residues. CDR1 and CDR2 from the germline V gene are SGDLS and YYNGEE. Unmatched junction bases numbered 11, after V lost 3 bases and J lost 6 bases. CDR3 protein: CASSAGLAGGRGGNEQFF. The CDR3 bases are TGTGCCAGCAGCGCCGGACTAGCGGGAGGCCGAGGGGGCAATGAGCAGTTCTTC.

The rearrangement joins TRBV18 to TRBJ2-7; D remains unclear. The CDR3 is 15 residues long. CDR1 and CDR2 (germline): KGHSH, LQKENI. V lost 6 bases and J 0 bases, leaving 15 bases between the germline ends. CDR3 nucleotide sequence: TGTGCCAGCTCCCCTCCGGGTTCCCGCTCCTACGAGCAGTACTTC. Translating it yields CASSPPGSRSYEQYF.

CDR3 loop: CASSLNPDRGNTIYF. The CDR3 DNA reads TGTGCCAGCAGCTTAAACCCGGACAGAGGAAACACCATATATTTT. The chain joins TRBV7-8 to TRBJ1-3; D is possibly TRBD1 (6 bases). V was cut by 2 bases and J by 4 bases, with 12 bases left in between. This CDR3 contains 15 residues. Germline CDR1 is SGHVS and CDR2 is FQNEAQ.

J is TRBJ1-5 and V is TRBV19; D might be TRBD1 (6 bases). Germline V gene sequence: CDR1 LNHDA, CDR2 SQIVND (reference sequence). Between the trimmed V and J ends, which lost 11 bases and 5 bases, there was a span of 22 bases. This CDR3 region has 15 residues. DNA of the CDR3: TGTGCCTCTAAATTGAAGGACAGCGGACATCAGCCCCAGCATTTT. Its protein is CASKLKDSGHQPQHF. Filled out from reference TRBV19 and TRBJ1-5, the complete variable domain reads DGGITQSPKYLFRKEGQNVTLSCEQNLNHDAMYWYRQDPGQGLRLIYYSQIVNDFQKGDIAEGYSVSREKKESFPLTVTSAQKNPTAFYLCASKLKDSGHQPQHFGDGTRLSIL.

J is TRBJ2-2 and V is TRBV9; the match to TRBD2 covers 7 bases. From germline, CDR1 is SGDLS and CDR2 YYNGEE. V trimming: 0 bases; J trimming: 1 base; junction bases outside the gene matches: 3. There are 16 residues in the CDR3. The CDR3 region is CASSVETGGNTGELFF. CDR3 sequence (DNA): TGTGCCAGCAGCGTAGAAACGGGAGGGAACACCGGGGAGCTGTTTTTT.

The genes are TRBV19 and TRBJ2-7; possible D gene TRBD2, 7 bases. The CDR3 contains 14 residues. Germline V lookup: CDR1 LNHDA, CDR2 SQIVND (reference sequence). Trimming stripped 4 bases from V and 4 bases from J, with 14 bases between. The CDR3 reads CASSKAGAYYEQYF. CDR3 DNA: TGTGCCAGTAGTAAGGCGGGGGCCTATTACGAGCAGTACTTC. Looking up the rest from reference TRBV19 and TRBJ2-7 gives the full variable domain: DGGITQSPKYLFRKEGQNVTLSCEQNLNHDAMYWYRQDPGQGLRLIYYSQIVNDFQKGDIAEGYSVSREKKESFPLTVTSAQKNPTAFYLCASSKAGAYYEQYFGPGTRLTVT.

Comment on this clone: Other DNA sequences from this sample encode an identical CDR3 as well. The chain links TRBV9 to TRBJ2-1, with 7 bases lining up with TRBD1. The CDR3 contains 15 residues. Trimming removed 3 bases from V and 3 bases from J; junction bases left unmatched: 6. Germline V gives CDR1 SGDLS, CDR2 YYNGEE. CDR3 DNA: TGTGCCAGCAGCGGTGAGGGACAGAACTACAATGAGCAGTTCTTC. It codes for CASSGEGQNYNEQFF. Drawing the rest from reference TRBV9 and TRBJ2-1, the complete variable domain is DSGVTQTPKHLITATGQRVTLRCSPRSGDLSVYWYQQSLDQGLQFLIQYYNGEERAKGNILERFSAQQFPDLHSELNLSSLELGDSALYFCASSGEGQNYNEQFFGPGTRLTVL.

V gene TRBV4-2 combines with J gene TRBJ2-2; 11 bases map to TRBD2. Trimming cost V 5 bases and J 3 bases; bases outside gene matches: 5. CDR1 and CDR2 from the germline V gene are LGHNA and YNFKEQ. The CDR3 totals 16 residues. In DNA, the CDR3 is TGTGCCAGCAGCTCGGGACTAGCGGTTTACACCGGGGAGCTGTTTTTT. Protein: CASSSGLAVYTGELFF.

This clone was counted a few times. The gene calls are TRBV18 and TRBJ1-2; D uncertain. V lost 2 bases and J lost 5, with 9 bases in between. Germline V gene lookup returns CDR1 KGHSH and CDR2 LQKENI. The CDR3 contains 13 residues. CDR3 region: CASSPISQYGYTF. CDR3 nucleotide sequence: TGTGCCAGCTCACCAATCTCACAGTATGGCTACACCTTC.

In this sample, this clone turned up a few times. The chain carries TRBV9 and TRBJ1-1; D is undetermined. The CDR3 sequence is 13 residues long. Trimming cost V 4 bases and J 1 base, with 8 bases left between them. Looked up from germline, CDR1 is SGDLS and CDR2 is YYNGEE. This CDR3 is CASSPLSNTEAFF. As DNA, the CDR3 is TGTGCCAGCAGCCCCCTCTCGAACACTGAAGCTTTCTTT.

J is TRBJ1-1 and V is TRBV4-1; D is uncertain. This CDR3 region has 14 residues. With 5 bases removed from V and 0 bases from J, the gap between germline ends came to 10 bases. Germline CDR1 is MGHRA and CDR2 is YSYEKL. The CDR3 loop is CASSGRTVNTEAFF. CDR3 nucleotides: TGCGCCAGCAGCGGTCGAACAGTGAACACTGAAGCTTTCTTT.

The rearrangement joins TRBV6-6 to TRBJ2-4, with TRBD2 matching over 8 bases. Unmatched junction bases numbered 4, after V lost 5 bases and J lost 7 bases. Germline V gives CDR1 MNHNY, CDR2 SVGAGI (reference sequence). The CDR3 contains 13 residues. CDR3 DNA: TGTGCCAGCAGTCTTAGCGGGGAGAACATTCAGTACTTC. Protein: CASSLSGENIQYF.

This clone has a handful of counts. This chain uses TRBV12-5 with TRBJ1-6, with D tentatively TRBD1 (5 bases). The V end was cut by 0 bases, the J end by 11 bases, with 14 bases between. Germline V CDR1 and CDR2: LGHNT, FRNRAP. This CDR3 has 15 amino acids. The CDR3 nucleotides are TGTGCTAGTGGTTTGGTACGGGAGGGGCGCACACCCCTCCACTTT. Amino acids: CASGLVREGRTPLHF.

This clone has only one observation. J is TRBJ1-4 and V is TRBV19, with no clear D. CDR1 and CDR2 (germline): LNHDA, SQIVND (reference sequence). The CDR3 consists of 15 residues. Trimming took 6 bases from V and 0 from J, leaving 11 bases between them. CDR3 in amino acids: CASRDLGATNEKLFF. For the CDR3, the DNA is TGTGCCAGTAGAGATCTCGGTGCAACTAATGAAAAACTGTTTTTT.

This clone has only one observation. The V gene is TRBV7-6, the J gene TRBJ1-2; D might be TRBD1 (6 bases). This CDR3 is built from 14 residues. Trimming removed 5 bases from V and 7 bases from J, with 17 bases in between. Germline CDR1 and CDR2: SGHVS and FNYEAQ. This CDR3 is CASSIRAGVAGYTF. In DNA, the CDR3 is TGTGCCAGCAGCATAAGGGCAGGGGTGGCTGGCTACACCTTC.

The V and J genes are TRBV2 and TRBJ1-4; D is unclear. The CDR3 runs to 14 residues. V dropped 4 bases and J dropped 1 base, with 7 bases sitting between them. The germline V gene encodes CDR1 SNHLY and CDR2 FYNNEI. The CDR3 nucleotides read TGTGCCAGCAGTGCACAGTTAACTAATGAAAAACTGTTTTTT. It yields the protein CASSAQLTNEKLFF.